This T cell receptor (beta chain) is from a study of cytomegalovirus exposure and HLA in healthy donors. About the study: The Caucasian-associated ancestry cluster contained about four fifths of the roughly 400 genotyped donors.

This CDR3 region has 15 residues. CDR1 and CDR2 (germline): SGDLS, YYNGEE. The germline V and J ends were trimmed by 3 bases and 1 base, with 13 bases remaining between them. PCR involved 60 Vbeta and 13 Jbeta primers. Generated by immunoSEQ multiplex PCR, the TCRdb table keeps only in-frame clones and is missing some. The table lists around 78,000 clones, 72% of them singletons, with more than 9.5% in the top ten. This receptor was taken from a woman aged 40 to 50 in good health and CMV-seropositive. Material: PBMCs. The V call is TRBV9, the J call TRBJ1-1; D is perhaps TRBD1 (6 bases). Here the CDR3 reads CASSAPTGSNTEAFF. CDR3 DNA sequence: TGTGCCAGCAGCGCACCAACAGGGTCGAACACTGAAGCTTTCTTT.